This T cell receptor (beta chain) derives from a study of blood T cell repertoires in COVID-19 (dated by TCRdb to 2020 to 2021). Looking at the study overall: Collaborator samples came from the United States, Italy and Spain and covered acute and convalescent phases of COVID-19. The sample metadata nearly always contained a de-identified subject ID, COVID-19 status, age in years and sex. A freely available public database, intended as a resource for researchers studying the immune response to SARS-CoV-2, is where the repertoires were released. Subjects who had been exposed to COVID-19, were actively infected with it, or had recovered from it provided the deeply sampled blood TCRbeta repertoires that made up the dataset. Where HLA class I and class II types were available, the types were taken from metadata supplied by the sample provider, not from assay-based typing. The samples were drawn from the first 160 participants of the ongoing ImmuneRACE study and from 1,254 subjects provided by 6 global collaborators. The material from the prospective study consisted of cDNA or gDNA derived from T cells, B-cell-depleted T cells, or PBMCs.

General conclusions and limits of the study: The amount of clinical and demographic metadata varied by source and participant and was provided uncurated.

The germline V gene specifies SGDLS as CDR1 and YYNGEE as CDR2. From cysteine to phenylalanine, the CDR3 is 14 amino acids long. The sequence is cut down to CDR3 DNA, 42 bases in frame from base 1. V loses 4 bases, J loses 4 bases, and the germline ends lie 14 bases apart. The immunoSEQ Assay, a bias-controlled multiplex PCR, was used to amplify TCRbeta CDR3 regions from genomic DNA. The study's processing was this. Nucleated cell counts per sample were estimated from amplification of reference gene primers within the assay. To quantify the absolute abundance of each unique TCRbeta CDR3 rearrangement, sequence reads were collapsed and filtered. For each sample, productive Simpson clonality was calculated as the square root of Simpson's diversity index across productive rearrangements. The immuneACCESS repertoire file appears here via TCRdb, limited to in-frame rearrangements. These files lack a portion of the clones; in checked studies, under half of the deficit traces to unresolved V genes, and the cause of the others is not known. V, J and clone size are those of that table, while D and trimming were read from the DNA. This sample holds 190,000 or so clones; nearly 90% were observed only once. Jointly, the top ten make up around 0.63% of the sample.

Each collaborating institution followed its own protocols to collect whole blood in K2EDTA tubes. For TCRbeta analysis, collaborators shipped samples in one of three forms: frozen whole blood, isolated PBMCs, or DNA extracted from either of those sample types. This clone appeared once. This clone's antigen is unknown. No per-base quality is available; no much larger clone lies one base away. The sequenced sample consisted of peripheral blood. The rearranged chain carries TRBV9 and TRBJ1-2; the D gene is unclear. The clonotype originates from a man aged 45-65 years with acute or convalescent COVID-19. CDR3 sequence: CASSSPGRSYGYTF. The bases read TGTGCCAGCAGCTCACCGGGGAGAAGCTATGGCTACACCTTC.